This passage covers 25 T cell receptor beta chains from one sample sequenced in a study of early T cells in non-severe SARS-CoV-2 infection. TCRdb reprocessed the 5' RACE reads via MiXCR and lists one record per CDR3 protein. The repertoire consists of 40,000 to 60,000 distinct CDR3 sequences, with around 6.5% occurring once and the leading ten covering around 2.8%. Here the sequenced sample was whole blood, taken at baseline. These receptors all come from an adult who was a healthcare worker with PCR-confirmed SARS-CoV-2 infection or an uninfected control (not recorded which).

There are a few counts of this clonotype. The chain carries TRBV7-9 and TRBJ2-3; perhaps TRBD2 as D (5 bases). The germline gives CDR1 SEHNR, CDR2 FQNEAQ (reference sequence). V was pared by 4 bases and J by 0 bases, with 11 bases between. This CDR3 has 15 amino acids. As DNA, the CDR3 is TGTGCCAGCAGCTCAGGAGAGGGCAGCACAGATACGCAGTATTTT. Amino acids: CASSSGEGSTDTQYF.

This clonotype was found many times. The rearrangement uses TRBV10-3 and TRBJ2-3; no clear D. Germline-derived CDR1 and CDR2 are ENHRY and SYGVKD. V was trimmed by 6 bases and J by 0 bases, leaving 7 bases between them. The CDR3 is 13 amino acids. DNA of the CDR3: TGTGCCATCAGCCCCGACAGCACAGATACGCAGTATTTT. Protein product: CAISPDSTDTQYF.

In its sample, this clonotype was seen a few times. The chain links TRBV5-4 to TRBJ2-2; 12 bases map to TRBD2. Germline lookup yields CDR1 SGHNT and CDR2 YYREEE (reference sequence). J was trimmed by 3 bases and V by 1 base; bases with no gene match: 4. This CDR3 contains 17 residues. The CDR3 bases are TGTGCCAGCAGCTTGACTAGCGGGGGGTCCTACACCGGGGAGCTGTTTTTT. This sequence encodes CASSLTSGGSYTGELFF.

Ten or more counts support this clonotype. The V call is TRBV6-5, the J call TRBJ2-1, with D tentatively TRBD1 or TRBD2 (6 bases each). Trimming left V 5 bases short and J 6 bases short, with 17 bases between. CDR1 is MNHEY, CDR2 SVGAGI, per germline. This CDR3 is 15 amino acids long. CDR3 DNA sequence: TGTGCCAGCAGTCCTCCGGGGGCGGGAATCAATGAGCAGTTCTTC. The encoded protein is CASSPPGAGINEQFF.

This clonotype was detected many times. V usage is TRBV5-1 and J usage is TRBJ2-3; TRBD1 or TRBD2 may be the D gene (5 bases each). The CDR3 is 13 residues long. V shed 4 bases and J shed 1 base, with 7 bases lying between them. Germline loops: CDR1 SGHRS, CDR2 YFSETQ. The CDR3 DNA reads TGCGCCAGCAGCAGGGACGGCACAGATACGCAGTATTTT. This translates into CASSRDGTDTQYF.

The table lists this clonotype with many counts. The chain combines TRBV9 with TRBJ2-3; 9 bases map to TRBD2. The CDR3 sequence is 15 residues long. Germline lookup yields CDR1 SGDLS and CDR2 YYNGEE. V gave up 3 bases and J gave up 3 bases; unmatched junction bases: 5. CDR3 amino acids: CASSATGLATDTQYF. The CDR3 region has the DNA TGTGCCAGCAGCGCCACGGGACTAGCAACAGATACGCAGTATTTT.

This clonotype was seen only a few times. The chain couples TRBV7-8 to TRBJ2-7; D uncertain. V was clipped by 5 bases and J by 3 bases, with 11 bases between them. The CDR3 extends over 13 amino acids. Germline-derived CDR1 and CDR2 are SGHVS and FQNEAQ. CDR3 protein: CASSHGRLYEQYF. The CDR3 DNA follows: TGTGCCAGCAGCCACGGACGGCTCTACGAGCAGTACTTC.

The table lists this clonotype with many counts. V usage is TRBV6-6 and J usage is TRBJ2-1; D is unresolved. Germline CDR1 is MNHNY and CDR2 is SVGAGI (reference sequence). V lost 6 bases to trimming and J lost 6 bases, with 15 bases between them. CDR3 size: 14 residues. In nucleotides, the CDR3 is TGTGCCAGCAGCCCTGACCCCCTCGGCAATGAGCAGTTCTTC. Its translation is CASSPDPLGNEQFF.

This clonotype was detected many times. This sequence joins TRBV6-6 and TRBJ2-1, with D perhaps TRBD2 (5 bases). The germline V gene has CDR1 MNHNY and CDR2 SVGAGI (reference sequence). The CDR3 covers 15 residues. Trimming shortened V by 6 bases and J by 4 bases, and 16 bases separated the two germline ends. CDR3 nucleotide sequence: TGTGCCAGCAGGACACACCCGGGAACTTACAATGAGCAGTTCTTC. Protein product: CASRTHPGTYNEQFF.

As regards this clonotype: Germline and junction disagree at one end, which may indicate a read error. The chain is built from TRBV20-1 and TRBJ2-7, with TRBD2 as a possible D gene (5 bases). Germline values: CDR1 DFQATT, CDR2 SNEGSKA (reference sequence). The CDR3 loop spans 12 amino acids. The CDR3 region has the DNA TGCAGTGCTAGAGCGGACTCCCACGAGCAGTACTTC. Its protein is CSARADSHEQYF.

This clonotype appeared many times. The chain employs TRBV7-6 and TRBJ1-1; 7 bases align to TRBD1. This CDR3 has 16 amino acids. V lost 5 bases and J lost 2; bases outside the gene matches: 11. Germline CDR1 reads SGHVS; CDR2 reads FNYEAQ. In DNA form, the CDR3 reads TGTGCCAGCAGCGACCGGGACAGCGCCGTAAACACTGAAGCTTTCTTT. Encoded protein: CASSDRDSAVNTEAFF.

This clonotype was detected many times. The gene calls are TRBV5-1 and TRBJ2-2; 7 bases align to TRBD1. The CDR3 spans 15 residues. With 4 bases clipped from V and 1 base from J, the junction kept 4 bases outside the gene matches. In germline, CDR1 is SGHRS, CDR2 YFSETQ. The CDR3 coding sequence is TGCGCCAGCAGCCCCTGGACAGGGAACACCGGGGAGCTGTTTTTT. It codes for CASSPWTGNTGELFF.

This clonotype came up many times. The CDR3 bases are TGTGCCAGCAGCCTATATAAGGGGACTGTGGGGAATGAGCAGTTCTTC. Translated: CASSLYKGTVGNEQFF. This chain joins TRBV4-2 and TRBJ2-1, with D possibly being TRBD2 (6 bases). The V and J ends lost 4 bases and 7 bases respectively, with 20 bases between them. The CDR3 runs to 16 residues. Germline lookup yields CDR1 LGHNA and CDR2 YNFKEQ.

This clonotype was counted only a few times. J is TRBJ1-3 and V is TRBV12-3 or TRBV12-4, with D unresolved. Trimming took 3 bases from V and 3 from J, leaving 12 bases between them. The CDR3 has 15 residues. In DNA form, the CDR3 reads TGTGCCAGCAGTTTTTTTGTCGTGGGTGGAAACACCATATATTTT. Its translation is CASSFFVVGGNTIYF.

V usage is TRBV11-2 and J usage is TRBJ2-5; TRBD2 agrees at 10 bases. Germline values: CDR1 SGHAT, CDR2 FQNNGV. The CDR3 consists of 17 residues. Unmatched junction bases numbered 5, after V lost 1 base and J lost 0 bases. The CDR3, as DNA: TGTGCCAGCAGCTTAGTAGCGGGGGGCCCGTACCAAGAGACCCAGTACTTC. This sequence encodes CASSLVAGGPYQETQYF.

This clonotype was seen a few times. The chain uses TRBV4-2 and TRBJ1-4, with TRBD1 matching over 7 bases. J was trimmed by 2 bases and V by 4 bases; bases with no gene match: 16. The CDR3 spans 19 residues. Germline values: CDR1 LGHNA, CDR2 YNFKEQ. DNA of the CDR3: TGTGCCAGCAGCCCCTCTGTTATAGGGGGCGCTGAGACTAATGAAAAACTGTTTTTT. It is translated as CASSPSVIGGAETNEKLFF.

At least ten counts were recorded for this clonotype. J is TRBJ2-5 and V is TRBV11-2; D not certain. CDR1 is SGHAT and CDR2 is FQNNGV in the germline V gene. The CDR3 sequence is 13 residues long. V lost 5 bases, J lost 7 bases, and 14 bases lay in between. DNA for the CDR3: TGTGCCAGCAGCGAAATAGTGGGTGCGACCCAGTACTTC. As protein: CASSEIVGATQYF.

This clonotype was seen repeatedly, ten times or more. The chain uses TRBV20-1 and TRBJ2-2; the match to TRBD2 covers 11 bases. CDR1 is DFQATT, CDR2 SNEGSKA, per germline (reference sequence). V dropped 0 bases and J dropped 3; count of bases not matched to a gene: 3. This CDR3 contains 16 residues. CDR3 loop: CSARDNSGGDTGELFF. The DNA of the CDR3 is TGCAGTGCTAGAGATAATAGCGGGGGGGACACCGGGGAGCTGTTTTTT.

In its sample, this clonotype was seen a few times. The rearrangement uses TRBV6-6 and TRBJ2-5, with 7 nucleotides matching TRBD1. Losses at the gene ends were 6 bases for V and 4 bases for J; bases not matched to a gene: 14. Germline assignment: CDR1 MNHNY and CDR2 SVGAGI (reference sequence). The CDR3 sequence is 16 residues long. As DNA, the CDR3 is TGTGCCAGCAGCCCCTTAAGAGGACAGGAGCGAGAGACCCAGTACTTC. Translated: CASSPLRGQERETQYF.

This clonotype showed up many times. This chain uses TRBV30 with TRBJ2-1, with D hard to call. V lost 4 bases, J lost 12 bases, and 22 bases lay in between. Germline V gives CDR1 GTSNPN, CDR2 SVGIG (reference sequence). This CDR3 has 14 amino acids. In DNA form, the CDR3 reads TGTGCCTGGAACAAAGACGGGCGCCGAGACTCGCAGTTCTTC. Translated: CAWNKDGRRDSQFF.

This clonotype showed up just a few times. Here the CDR3 DNA reads TGTGCCAGCAGCCTGCGTATGATCAGCCAAGAGACCCAGTACTTC. It is translated as CASSLRMISQETQYF. The chain links TRBV28 to TRBJ2-5; D is uncertain. Germline CDR1 is MDHEN and CDR2 is SYDVKM. The length of the CDR3 is 15 residues. Trimming left V 6 bases short and J 1 base short, with 15 bases between.

This clonotype was seen ten or more times. This chain uses TRBV4-3 with TRBJ2-7; D perhaps matches TRBD2 (6 bases). V gave up 4 bases and J gave up 3 bases, with 13 bases separating them. Looked up from germline, CDR1 is LGHNA and CDR2 is YSLEER. The CDR3 extends over 14 amino acids. CDR3 amino acids: CASSPRDGYYEQYF. The CDR3 DNA reads as TGCGCCAGCAGCCCGCGGGACGGATACTACGAGCAGTACTTC.

This clonotype was recorded many times. This chain connects TRBV5-4 to TRBJ1-1, with D possibly TRBD1 on 5 matching bases. V was pared by 4 bases and J by 0 bases, with 13 bases between. Germline CDR1 reads SGHNT; CDR2 reads YYREEE (reference sequence). The CDR3 extends over 15 amino acids. CDR3 loop: CASSLLRGMNTEAFF. The CDR3 nucleotides are TGTGCCAGCAGCCTACTTCGGGGGATGAACACTGAAGCTTTCTTT.

Worth noting for this clonotype: A much larger clone is a single base away; this may be a read error. This chain joins TRBV7-2 and TRBJ2-7; TRBD2 matches 7 bases. Germline V gene lookup returns CDR1 SGHTA and CDR2 FQGNSA. The CDR3 covers 14 residues. CDR3 loop: CASGLVGGGYEQYF. For the CDR3, the DNA is TGTGCCAGCGGCTTAGTCGGCGGGGGATACGAGCAGTACTTC.

Many counts were recorded for this clonotype. The chain is built from TRBV11-2 and TRBJ2-5; D may be TRBD2 (6 bases). The germline V gene has CDR1 SGHAT and CDR2 FQNNGV. V dropped 6 bases and J dropped 5 bases, with 16 bases sitting between them. This CDR3 region has 14 residues. Written as DNA, the CDR3 is TGTGCCAGCAGATTACTAGCCCGTTCGGAGACCCAGTACTTC. It yields the protein CASRLLARSETQYF.